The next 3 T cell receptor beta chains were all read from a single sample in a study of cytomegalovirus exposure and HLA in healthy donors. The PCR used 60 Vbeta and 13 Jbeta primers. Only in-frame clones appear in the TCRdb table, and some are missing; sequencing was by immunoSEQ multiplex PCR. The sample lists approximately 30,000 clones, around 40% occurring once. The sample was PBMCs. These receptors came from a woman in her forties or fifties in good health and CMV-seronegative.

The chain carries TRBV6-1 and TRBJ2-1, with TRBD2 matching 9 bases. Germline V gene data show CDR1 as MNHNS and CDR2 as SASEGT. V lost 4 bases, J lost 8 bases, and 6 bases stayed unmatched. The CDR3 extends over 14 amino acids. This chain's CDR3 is CASSVLAGRHEQFF. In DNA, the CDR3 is TGTGCCAGCAGTGTTCTAGCGGGAAGGCATGAGCAGTTCTTC.

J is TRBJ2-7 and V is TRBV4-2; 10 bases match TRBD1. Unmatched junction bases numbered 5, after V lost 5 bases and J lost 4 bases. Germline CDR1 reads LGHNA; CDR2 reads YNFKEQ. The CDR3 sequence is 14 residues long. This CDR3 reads CASSSEGQGYEQYF. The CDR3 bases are TGTGCCAGCAGCTCGGAGGGACAGGGGTACGAGCAGTACTTC.

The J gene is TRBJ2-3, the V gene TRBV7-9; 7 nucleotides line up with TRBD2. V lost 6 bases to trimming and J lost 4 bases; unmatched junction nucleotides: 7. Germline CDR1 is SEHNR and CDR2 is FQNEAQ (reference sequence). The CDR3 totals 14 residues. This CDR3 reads CASSPSGNADTQYF. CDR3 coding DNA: TGTGCCAGCAGTCCTAGCGGAAACGCAGATACGCAGTATTTT.